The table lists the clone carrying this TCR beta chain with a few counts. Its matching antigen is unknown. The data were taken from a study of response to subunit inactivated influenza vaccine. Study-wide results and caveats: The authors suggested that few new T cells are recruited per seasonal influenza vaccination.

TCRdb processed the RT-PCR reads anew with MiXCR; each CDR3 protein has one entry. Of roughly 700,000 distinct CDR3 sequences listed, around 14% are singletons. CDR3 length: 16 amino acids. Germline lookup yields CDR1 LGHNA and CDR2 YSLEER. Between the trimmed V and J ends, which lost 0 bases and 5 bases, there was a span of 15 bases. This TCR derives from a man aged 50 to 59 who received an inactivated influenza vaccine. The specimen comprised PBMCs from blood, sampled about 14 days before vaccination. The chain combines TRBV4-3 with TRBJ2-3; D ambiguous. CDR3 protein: CASSQDAGREGDTQYF. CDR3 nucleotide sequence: TGCGCCAGCAGCCAAGACGCCGGAAGGGAAGGAGATACGCAGTATTTT.